This T cell receptor (beta chain) was sequenced in a study of T cells after yellow fever vaccination. From the 5' RACE reads, TCRdb called clonotypes with MiXCR, one entry per CDR3 protein. The sample contains 250,000 to 400,000 distinct CDR3 sequences, 4.1% of which appear only once. Study outcomes and limitations: In FACS-sorted repertoires, abundant clonotypes from the bulk population could appear as contaminants.

For this clonotype: Its antigen is unknown.

Trimming removed 7 bases from V and 1 base from J, with 9 bases in between. This CDR3 comprises 13 residues. CDR1 MDHEN and CDR2 SYDVKM come from the germline V gene. The sequence came from a young man who received the YFV17D yellow fever vaccine. V gene TRBV28 combines with J gene TRBJ2-3; a weak D match, TRBD2 (6 bases). The sequenced sample was PBMCs, obtained 5 days after the yellow fever booster vaccination. CDR3 DNA: TGTGCCAGCAACCCTAGCGGCACAGATACGCAGTATTTT. This gives the protein CASNPSGTDTQYF.